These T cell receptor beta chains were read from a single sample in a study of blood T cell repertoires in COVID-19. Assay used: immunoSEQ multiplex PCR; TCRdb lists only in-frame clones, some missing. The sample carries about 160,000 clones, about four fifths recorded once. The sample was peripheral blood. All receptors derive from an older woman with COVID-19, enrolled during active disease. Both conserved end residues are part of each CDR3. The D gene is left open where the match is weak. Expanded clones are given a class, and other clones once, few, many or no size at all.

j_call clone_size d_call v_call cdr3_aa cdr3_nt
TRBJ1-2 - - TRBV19 CASSIESTIYGYTF TGTGCCAGTAGTATCGAAAGCACCATCTATGGCTACACCTTC
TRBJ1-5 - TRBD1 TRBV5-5 CASSPGQGPQPQHF TGTGCCAGCAGTCCGGGACAGGGACCACAGCCCCAGCATTTT
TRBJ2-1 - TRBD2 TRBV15 CATSLTSGGYNEQFF TGTGCCACCAGCCTCACTAGCGGGGGGTACAATGAGCAGTTCTTC
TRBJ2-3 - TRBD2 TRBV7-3 CASSLWGGISDTQYF TGTGCCAGCAGCCTATGGGGGGGAATTTCAGATACGCAGTATTTT
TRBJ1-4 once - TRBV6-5 CASSYPGLPNEKLFF TGTGCCAGCAGTTACCCGGGACTTCCTAATGAAAAACTGTTTTTT
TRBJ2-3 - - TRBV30 CAWSISRDTQYF TGTGCCTGGAGTATCTCCCGAGATACGCAGTATTTT
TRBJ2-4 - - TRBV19 CASSTRGEKNIQYF TGTGCCAGTAGTACCAGGGGGGAGAAAAACATTCAGTACTTC
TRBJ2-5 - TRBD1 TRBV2 CASTPDRLLQETQYF TGTGCCAGCACCCCGGACAGGTTGCTCCAAGAGACCCAGTACTTC
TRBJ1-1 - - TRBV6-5 CASSYAGSLLNTEAFF TGTGCCAGCAGTTACGCCGGGAGTCTTTTGAACACTGAAGCTTTCTTT
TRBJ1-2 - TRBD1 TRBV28 CAIPIGGRIGAGYYGYTF TGTGCCATCCCAATAGGGGGCCGCATCGGAGCCGGCTACTATGGCTACACCTTC
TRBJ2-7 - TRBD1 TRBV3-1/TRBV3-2 CASSHSPGQGTYEQYF TGTGCCAGCAGCCATTCCCCGGGACAGGGAACCTACGAGCAGTACTTC
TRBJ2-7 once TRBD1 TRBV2 CASSGDRGGEQYF TGTGCCAGCAGTGGAGACAGGGGGGGCGAGCAGTACTTC
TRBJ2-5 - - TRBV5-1 CASSLGQGGETQYF TGCGCCAGCAGCTTGGGGCAGGGAGGCGAGACCCAGTACTTC
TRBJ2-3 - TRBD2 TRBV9 CASSGSAGVGTDTQYF TGTGCCAGCAGCGGGTCAGCGGGAGTGGGCACAGATACGCAGTATTTT
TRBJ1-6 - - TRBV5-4 CASSLEGRGNSPLHF TGTGCCAGCAGCTTGGAGGGGCGGGGGAATTCACCCCTCCACTTT
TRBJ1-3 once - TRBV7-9 CASSPEVVNTIYF TGTGCCAGCAGCCCAGAAGTGGTTAACACCATATATTTT
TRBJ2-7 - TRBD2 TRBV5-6 CASSPGTSGKYEQYF TGTGCCAGCAGCCCGGGCACTAGCGGAAAGTACGAGCAGTACTTC
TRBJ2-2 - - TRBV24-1 CATSDLRTGGTGELFF TGTGCCACCAGTGATTTAAGGACAGGAGGGACCGGGGAGCTGTTTTTT
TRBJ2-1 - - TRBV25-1 CASSGVTGLTKQFF TGTGCCAGCAGTGGCGTGACAGGACTGACGAAGCAGTTCTTC
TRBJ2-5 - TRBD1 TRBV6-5 CASSMDREETQYF TGTGCCAGCAGCATGGACAGGGAAGAGACCCAGTACTTC
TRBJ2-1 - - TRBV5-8 CASSSRRVIVEQFF TGTGCCAGCAGCTCCCGCAGGGTCATTGTTGAGCAGTTCTTC
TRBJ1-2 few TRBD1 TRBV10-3 CAISGDSPYFDYGYTF TGTGCCATCAGTGGGGACAGCCCTTATTTCGACTATGGCTACACCTTC
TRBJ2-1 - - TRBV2 CASILSSYNEQFF TGTGCCAGCATTCTTAGCTCCTACAATGAGCAGTTCTTC
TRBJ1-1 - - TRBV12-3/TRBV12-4 CASSLNRLEAFF TGTGCCAGCAGTTTAAACAGGCTCGAAGCTTTCTTT
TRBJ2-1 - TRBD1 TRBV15 CATSAGTGQINEQFF TGTGCCACCAGCGCCGGGACAGGGCAAATCAATGAGCAGTTCTTC
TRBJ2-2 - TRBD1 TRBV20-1 CSASDPGGGRTGELFF TGCAGTGCTAGTGATCCAGGGGGCGGAAGAACCGGGGAGCTGTTTTTT
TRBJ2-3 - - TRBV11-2 CASSLLAATSTDTQYF TGTGCCAGCAGCTTATTAGCGGCGACTAGCACAGATACGCAGTATTTT
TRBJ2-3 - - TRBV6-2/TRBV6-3 CASSYSPTVPTSTDTQYF TGTGCCAGCAGTTACTCCCCAACTGTTCCTACTAGCACAGATACGCAGTATTTT
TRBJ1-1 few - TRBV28 CASGNVADTEAFF TGTGCCAGCGGAAACGTCGCGGACACTGAAGCTTTCTTT
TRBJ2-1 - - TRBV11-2 CASSLGIKWSGSYNEQFF TGTGCCAGCAGCTTAGGTATTAAGTGGTCCGGCTCCTACAATGAGCAGTTCTTC